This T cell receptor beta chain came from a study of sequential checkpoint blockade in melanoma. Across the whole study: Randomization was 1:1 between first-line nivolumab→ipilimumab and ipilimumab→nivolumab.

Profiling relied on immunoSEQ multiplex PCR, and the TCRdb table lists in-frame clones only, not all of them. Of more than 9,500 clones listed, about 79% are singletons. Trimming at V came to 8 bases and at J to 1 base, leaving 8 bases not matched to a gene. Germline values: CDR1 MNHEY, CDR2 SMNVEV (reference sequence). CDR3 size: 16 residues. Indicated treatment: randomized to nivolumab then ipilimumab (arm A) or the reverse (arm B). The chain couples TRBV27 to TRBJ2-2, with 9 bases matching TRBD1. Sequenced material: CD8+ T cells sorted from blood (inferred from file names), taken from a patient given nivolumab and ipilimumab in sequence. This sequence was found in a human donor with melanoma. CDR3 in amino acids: CASGEQGALNTGELFF. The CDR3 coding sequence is TGTGCCAGCGGGGAACAGGGGGCACTGAACACCGGGGAGCTGTTTTTT.